This TCR beta chain was profiled in a study of blood T cell repertoires in COVID-19. Study details: Both acute and convalescent COVID-19 samples were obtained from the United States, Italy and Spain. The analysed material was cDNA or gDNA that came from T cells, B-cell-depleted T cells, or PBMCs.

As handled by the study authors: Cell counts per sample came from amplifying reference gene primers. Sequencing was performed with immunoSEQ multiplex PCR; in TCRdb, only in-frame clones are kept and a portion is missing. That table is the source of V, J and clone size, and D and trimming were worked out from the DNA. This sample yields tens of thousands of clones, of which more than 75% are seen a single time; 25% to 30% belongs to the top ten. The clonotype was recovered from a human donor in a cohort sampled during active COVID-19. The sample comprised peripheral blood.

The CDR3 loop is CASSQGLSNQPQHF. The CDR3 coding sequence is TGCGCCAGCAGCCAAGGACTTAGCAATCAGCCCCAGCATTTT. The rearrangement links TRBV4-1 to TRBJ1-5; D ambiguous. The CDR3 totals 14 residues. Germline assignment: CDR1 MGHRA and CDR2 YSYEKL. The V end lost 1 base, the J end lost 0 bases, and 4 bases lay between the germline ends.